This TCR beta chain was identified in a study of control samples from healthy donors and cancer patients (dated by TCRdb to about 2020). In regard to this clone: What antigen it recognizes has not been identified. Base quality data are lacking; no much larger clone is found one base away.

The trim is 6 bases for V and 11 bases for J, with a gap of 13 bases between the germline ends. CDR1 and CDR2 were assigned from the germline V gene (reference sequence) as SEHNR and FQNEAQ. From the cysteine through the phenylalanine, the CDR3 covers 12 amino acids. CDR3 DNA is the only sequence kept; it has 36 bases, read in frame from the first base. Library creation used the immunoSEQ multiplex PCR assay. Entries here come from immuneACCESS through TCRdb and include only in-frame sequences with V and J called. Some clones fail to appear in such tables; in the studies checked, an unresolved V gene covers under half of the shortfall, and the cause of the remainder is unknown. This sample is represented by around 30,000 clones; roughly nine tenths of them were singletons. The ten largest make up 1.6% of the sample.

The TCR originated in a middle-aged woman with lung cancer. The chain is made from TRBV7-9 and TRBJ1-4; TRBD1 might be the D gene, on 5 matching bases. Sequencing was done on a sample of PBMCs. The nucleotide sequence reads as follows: TGTGCCAGCAGTCCCGGGGGGTGGAAACTGTTTTTT. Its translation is CASSPGGWKLFF.